These T cell receptor beta chains were read from a single sample in a study of identifying expanded T cells in peripheral blood. TCRdb's table, derived via immunoSEQ multiplex PCR, lists solely in-frame clones and lacks some. The table includes about 130,000 clones, 86% detected once. Source material: blood. The source is a person between 18 and 75 years old in good health. CDR3s include the opening cysteine and the closing phenylalanine or tryptophan. A D gene is named only where the DNA matches it firmly. Clone size is given for some rows only: seen once, a few or many times, or a class if the clone is expanded.

>-|9|TRBV19|few|TRBJ1-1
TGTGCCAGTAGACCCGGGCCTTTCTTT
CASRPGPFF
>-|13|TRBV15|-|TRBJ2-5
TGTGCCACCAGCAGACAGGGCTTGGAGACCCAGTACTTC
CATSRQGLETQYF
>-|17|TRBV4-1|-|TRBJ1-4
TGCGCCAGCAGCCAACTCCCTTACCGTGGCCTTAATGAAAAACTGTTTTTT
CASSQLPYRGLNEKLFF
>-|12|TRBV5-4|-|TRBJ2-7
TGTGCCAGCAGCTTGCGGGCAGGCGAGCAGTACTTC
CASSLRAGEQYF
>TRBD1|15|TRBV4-2|-|TRBJ2-1
TGTGCCAGCAGCACTGGACAGGGGACCTACAATGAGCAGTTCTTC
CASSTGQGTYNEQFF
>TRBD2|16|TRBV10-3|once|TRBJ2-1
TGTGCCATCAGTGAGTCTTATAGCGGGGCCTACAATGAGCAGTTCTTC
CAISESYSGAYNEQFF
>TRBD1|15|TRBV5-1|-|TRBJ2-3
TGCGCCAGCAGCCTGCAGGGGGTCAGCACAGATACGCAGTATTTT
CASSLQGVSTDTQYF
>-|14|TRBV28|-|TRBJ2-5
TGTGCCAGCGGTGAGCGGACTCCGCAAGAGACCCAGTACTTC
CASGERTPQETQYF
>TRBD1|16|TRBV10-1|-|TRBJ1-2
TGCGCCAGCAATACCGGGACAGGGCCTACTAACTATGGCTACACCTTC
CASNTGTGPTNYGYTF
>TRBD2|18|TRBV5-1|-|TRBJ2-3
TGCGCCAGCAGCCCCACCACTAGCGGGGGGATGAGCACAGATACGCAGTATTTT
CASSPTTSGGMSTDTQYF
>-|15|TRBV29-1|-|TRBJ2-6
TGCAGCGCCGGTTTCGGGAATCGGGGGGCCAACGTCCTGACTTTC
CSAGFGNRGANVLTF
>-|13|TRBV2|-|TRBJ1-2
TGTGCCAGCAGTTTCGGAGCTGTCTATGGCTACACCTTC
CASSFGAVYGYTF
>TRBD2|17|TRBV9|-|TRBJ2-3
TGTGCCAGCAGCAGACTAGCGGGAGGGCTGGGGACAGATACGCAGTATTTT
CASSRLAGGLGTDTQYF
>TRBD2|13|TRBV27|-|TRBJ2-1
TGTGCCAGCAGTTCTAGCGGGGTTAATGAGCAGTTCTTC
CASSSSGVNEQFF
>-|17|TRBV11-2|-|TRBJ1-6
TGTGCCAGCAGACATGTGGGCGGGGGCGTCCAAAATTCACCCCTCCACTTT
CASRHVGGGVQNSPLHF
>TRBD1|14|TRBV28|once|TRBJ2-5
TGTGCCAGCAAAAATTTGGGGGACAGGGGGACCCAGTACTTC
CASKNLGDRGTQYF
>-|13|TRBV2|-|TRBJ1-1
TGTGCCAGCAGCACGGGTTTCGGCACTGAAGCTTTCTTT
CASSTGFGTEAFF
>TRBD2|14|TRBV19|once|TRBJ2-5
TGTGCCAGTAAGGGGACTAGCGGCGAAGAGACCCAGTACTTC
CASKGTSGEETQYF
>-|15|TRBV6-1|-|TRBJ1-2
TGTGCCAGCAGTGATCCGGGACAAGGGAGCTATGGCTACACCTTC
CASSDPGQGSYGYTF
>TRBD2|15|TRBV6-6|few|TRBJ2-7
TGTGCCAGCAGCTCCGGGACTAGACAATACTACGAGCAGTACTTC
CASSSGTRQYYEQYF
>-|16|TRBV6-5|-|TRBJ2-5
TGTGCCAGCAGTTACTCGAGAGCCGGTAACCAAGAGACCCAGTACTTC
CASSYSRAGNQETQYF
>-|14|TRBV7-2|-|TRBJ1-2
TGTGCCAGCAGCTTAGCGCAGACAGGACGAGGCTACACCTTC
CASSLAQTGRGYTF
>TRBD2|17|TRBV7-9|-|TRBJ2-1
TGTGCCAGCAGTCGAATCTCGGGGACTAGCGCCAACAATGAGCAGTTCTTC
CASSRISGTSANNEQFF
>-|15|TRBV30|-|TRBJ2-1
TGTGCCTGGAGTAAACGGGGGACATGGGTCAGTGAGCAGTTCTTC
CAWSKRGTWVSEQFF
>TRBD1|14|TRBV16|-|TRBJ2-3
TGTGCCAGCAAACAGGACAGGGGCACAGATACGCAGTATTTT
CASKQDRGTDTQYF
>-|11|TRBV5-5|-|TRBJ2-5
TGTGCCAGCGGGGGTGCTGAGACCCAGTACTTC
CASGGAETQYF
>-|13|TRBV30|-|TRBJ2-3
TGTGCCTGGAGTGAAGGGGGCACAGATACGCAGTATTTT
CAWSEGGTDTQYF
>-|16|TRBV4-1|-|TRBJ2-3
TGCGCCAGCAGCCAAGACCCGGGGGACGGCACAGATACGCAGTATTTT
CASSQDPGDGTDTQYF
>-|15|TRBV6-5|-|TRBJ1-5
TGTGCCAGCAGTTACTCGCGCTCCGAGGGTCAGCCCCAGCATTTT
CASSYSRSEGQPQHF
>-|13|TRBV5-1|-|TRBJ2-3
TGCGCCAGCAGCTTGGATCAATCAGATACGCAGTATTTT
CASSLDQSDTQYF
>-|19|TRBV21-1|-|TRBJ1-4
TGTGCCAGCAGACTCCTGATCCGGGGGAGAAAACGTCGGGATGAAAAACTGTTTTTT
CASRLLIRGRKRRDEKLFF
>-|17|TRBV4-1|once|TRBJ2-1
TGCGCCAGCAGCCAACCTGACTTGGGTTTCTCCTACAATGAGCAGTTCTTC
CASSQPDLGFSYNEQFF
>-|16|TRBV5-1|-|TRBJ2-2
TGCGCCAGCAGCTCCGAATCTAGGGCCGACACCGGGGAGCTGTTTTTT
CASSSESRADTGELFF
>TRBD1|15|TRBV6-5|-|TRBJ2-7
TGTGCCAGCAGTTACTCGACAGGGCCTGGTTACGAGCAGTACTTC
CASSYSTGPGYEQYF
>TRBD1|13|TRBV14|-|TRBJ2-5
TGTGCCAGCAGCCAGCAGGGGGAGGAGACCCAGTACTTC
CASSQQGEETQYF
>-|16|TRBV9|-|TRBJ2-6
TGTGCCAGCAGCGTAGGAATCCACTCTGGGGCCAACGTCCTGACTTTC
CASSVGIHSGANVLTF
>TRBD1|16|TRBV2|-|TRBJ1-1
TGTGCCAGCAGGGATCAGGGGGCTGGTAGGTACACTGAAGCTTTCTTT
CASRDQGAGRYTEAFF
>TRBD1|15|TRBV4-2|-|TRBJ2-5
TGTGCCAGCAGTATCTCGGACAGGGGCCAAGAGACCCAGTACTTC
CASSISDRGQETQYF
>-|18|TRBV4-2|-|TRBJ1-4
TGTGCCAGCAGCCAAGGTGGGCGAACGGACCCTTACTACGAAAAACTGTTTTTT
CASSQGGRTDPYYEKLFF
>-|14|TRBV28|-|TRBJ2-5
TGTGCCAGCAGTGGGGGGACAGCCCAAGAGACCCAGTACTTC
CASSGGTAQETQYF
>-|17|TRBV18|-|TRBJ1-4
TGTGCCAGCTCTCTTATGGACAGCGGAAGCCGTAATGAAAAACTGTTTTTT
CASSLMDSGSRNEKLFF
>-|17|TRBV5-1|-|TRBJ1-1
TGCGCCAGCAGCCCAACGGGACAAACAAGAATGAACACTGAAGCTTTCTTT
CASSPTGQTRMNTEAFF
>-|11|TRBV5-1|-|TRBJ2-5
TGCGCCAGCAGTGATCGAGAGACCCAGTACTTC
CASSDRETQYF
>TRBD2|14|TRBV6-6|-|TRBJ2-3
TGTGCCAGCGGATTAGCGGGACCCACAGATACGCAGTATTTT
CASGLAGPTDTQYF
>TRBD2|15|TRBV9|-|TRBJ2-1
TGTGCCAGCAGCGTACTAGCGGGGCTCTACAATGAGCAGTTCTTC
CASSVLAGLYNEQFF
>-|14|TRBV13|-|TRBJ1-2
TGTGCCAGCACATCCTCCTCGGGGGGCCGGGACTACACCTTC
CASTSSSGGRDYTF
>-|14|TRBV7-9|-|TRBJ1-2
TGTGCCAGCAGCTTAGTAGATAGGGCCGGTGGCTACACCTTC
CASSLVDRAGGYTF
>TRBD2|14|TRBV2|-|TRBJ2-3
TGTGCCAGCAGTGGGCGGGGGGGCGGAGATACGCAGTATTTT
CASSGRGGGDTQYF
>TRBD1|16|TRBV5-6|-|TRBJ2-5
TGTGCCAGCAGCTTGGCCCAAGGACAGGGATGGGAGACCCAGTACTTC
CASSLAQGQGWETQYF
>-|16|TRBV29-1|-|TRBJ1-2
TGCAGCGTTACGCAAGCCATCAGGTCAGAAGAGGATGGCTACACCTTC
CSVTQAIRSEEDGYTF
>TRBD2|15|TRBV2|few|TRBJ2-3
TGTGCCAGCAGGCGAAGCGGGGGGGCCACAGATACGCAGTATTTT
CASRRSGGATDTQYF
>-|16|TRBV7-6|-|TRBJ1-3
TGTGCCAGCAGCCCTAGACCTGCCTCGACTGGAAACACCATATATTTT
CASSPRPASTGNTIYF
>TRBD1|15|TRBV5-8|-|TRBJ1-1
TGTGCCAGCGGGACAGGGGGCTTTTGGAACACTGAAGCTTTCTTT
CASGTGGFWNTEAFF
>-|14|TRBV25-1|-|TRBJ2-3
TGTGCCAGCAGTGAATTCGGGGGGCGAGATACGCAGTATTTT
CASSEFGGRDTQYF
>-|15|TRBV5-1|-|TRBJ1-1
TGCGCCAGCAGCAGGAACAGGGACAATGACGGTGAAGCTTTCTTT
CASSRNRDNDGEAFF